This T cell receptor (beta chain) is drawn from a study of cytomegalovirus exposure and HLA in healthy donors. Points from the study as a whole: A later examination showed that TCR association rates differed by HLA locus, with DRB1 most and HLA-C fewest. Sequencing had likely introduced a cluster of highly shared sequence variants as an artifact.

With 60 Vbeta and 13 Jbeta primers, the PCR was carried out. Only in-frame clones appear in the TCRdb table, and some are missing; sequencing was by immunoSEQ multiplex PCR. Of approximately 160,000 clones listed, approximately 80% are singletons. There are 14 residues in the CDR3. The germline gives CDR1 SGHAT, CDR2 FQNNGV. V lost 1 base to trimming and J lost 6 bases, with 12 bases between them. To note about this clone: Antigen specificity is unknown.

The sequencing input was PBMCs. The clonotype originates from a male donor in good health and CMV-seropositive. The J gene is TRBJ1-2, the V gene TRBV11-2; D ambiguous. CDR3 protein: CASSLGGVLDGYTF. The CDR3 DNA sequence: TGTGCCAGCAGCTTAGGAGGCGTTTTGGATGGCTACACCTTC.